Here is one T cell receptor (beta chain) with its context. The antigen remains unidentified. Primers used in a second PCR of about 7 to 12 cycles were a sample-barcoded 5' primer and a J-beta primer mix. One entry per CDR3 protein, called by TCRdb with MiXCR from the 5' RACE reads. This sample has about 720,000 distinct CDR3 sequences, with over 20% found just once. The sample comes from a study of blood T cells in healthy people across ages. CDR1 is SQVTM, CDR2 ANQGSEA, per germline. This CDR3 has 11 amino acids. Trimming removed 4 bases at V and 6 bases at J, with 10 bases between. Donors each provided 9.5 to 10 milliliters of peripheral blood. A minimum of 5 micrograms of total RNA was extracted per sample. Points from the study as a whole: Samples with more naive T cells showed higher observed beta diversity.

The chain uses TRBV29-1 and TRBJ2-7; D is uncertain. This clonotype originated in a man between 65 and 85 years old in good health. Material for sequencing was blood. The CDR3 region has the DNA TGCAGCGTTGGCCACGGGCCCGAGCAGTACTTC. Protein sequence: CSVGHGPEQYF.